The sample holds many counts of the clone carrying this TCR beta chain. This sample is drawn from a study of T cells in Graves' hyperthyroidism and ophthalmopathy. Researchers amplified the TCR beta CDR3 regions from RNA transcripts. The study used the HTBI primer set for a first-round RT-PCR of the TCR CDR3. TCRdb used MiXCR to reprocess the multiplex PCR reads, holding one entry per CDR3 protein. The data contain some 300,000 distinct CDR3 sequences, less than 15% of them singletons. Researchers barred patients who had uncontrolled infection, other autoimmune disease, pregnancy or lactation. CDR1 and CDR2 (germline): SGHVS, FNYEAQ. The CDR3 has 21 amino acids. J lost 1 base, V lost 4 bases, and 22 bases had no gene match.

Material: blood. The sequence was obtained from a woman aged 25-40 years with Graves' hyperthyroidism that later progressed to Graves' ophthalmopathy. This chain links TRBV7-6 with TRBJ2-3, with TRBD2 matching over 8 bases. DNA of the CDR3: TGTGCCAGCAGCTCATACCGGCGGCAGCGGGAGAATGGGGGAGGCACAGATACGCAGTATTTT. Protein: CASSSYRRQRENGGGTDTQYF.